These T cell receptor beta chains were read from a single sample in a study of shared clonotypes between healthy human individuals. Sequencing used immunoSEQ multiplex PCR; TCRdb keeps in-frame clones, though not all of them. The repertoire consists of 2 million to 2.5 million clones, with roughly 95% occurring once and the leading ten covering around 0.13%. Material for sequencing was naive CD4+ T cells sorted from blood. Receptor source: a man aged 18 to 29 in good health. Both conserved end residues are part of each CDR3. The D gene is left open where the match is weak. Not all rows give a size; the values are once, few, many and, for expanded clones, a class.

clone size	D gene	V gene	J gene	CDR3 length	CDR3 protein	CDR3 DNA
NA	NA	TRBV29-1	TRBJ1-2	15	CSPLGWGGVKDGYTF	TGCAGCCCCTTAGGCTGGGGGGGTGTGAAGGATGGCTACACCTTC
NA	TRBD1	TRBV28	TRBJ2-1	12	CAIRERDSEQFF	TGTGCCATCCGAGAACGGGACAGTGAGCAGTTCTTC
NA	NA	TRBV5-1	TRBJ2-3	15	CASSLGQGSADTQYF	TGCGCCAGCAGCTTGGGTCAGGGGAGCGCAGATACGCAGTATTTT
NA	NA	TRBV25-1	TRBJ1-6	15	CASKTSGVDNSPLHF	TGTGCCAGCAAAACCTCCGGCGTAGATAATTCACCCCTCCACTTT
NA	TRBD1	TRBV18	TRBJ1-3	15	CASSPQGAMGNTIYF	TGTGCCAGCTCACCACAGGGGGCGATGGGAAACACCATATATTTT
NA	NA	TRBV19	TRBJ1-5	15	CASSTRQEFNQPQHF	TGTGCCAGTAGTACCAGACAGGAATTTAATCAGCCCCAGCATTTT
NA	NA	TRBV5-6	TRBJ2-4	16	CASSSLTGLNKNIQYF	TGTGCCAGCAGCAGCCTGACCGGGCTCAACAAAAACATTCAGTACTTC
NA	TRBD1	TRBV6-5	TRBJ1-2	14	CASHRGSILYGYTF	TGTGCCAGCCACAGGGGGTCCATTCTCTATGGCTACACCTTC
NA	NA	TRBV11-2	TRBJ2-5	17	CASSLAFAPSGGSAQYF	TGTGCCAGCAGCTTAGCGTTTGCGCCGAGTGGGGGGTCGGCCCAGTACTTC
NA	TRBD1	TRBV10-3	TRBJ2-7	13	CAISGTGKVEQYF	TGTGCCATCAGCGGGACAGGGAAAGTCGAGCAGTACTTC
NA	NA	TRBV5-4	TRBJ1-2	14	CASSPLRENYGYTF	TGTGCCAGCTCACCCCTGAGGGAGAACTATGGCTACACCTTC
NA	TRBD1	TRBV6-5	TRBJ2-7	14	CASSRQGPNYEQYF	TGTGCCAGCAGTCGACAGGGGCCCAACTACGAGCAGTACTTC
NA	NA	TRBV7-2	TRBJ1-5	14	CASSLDYSNQPQHF	TGTGCCAGCAGCTTAGACTATAGCAATCAGCCCCAGCATTTT
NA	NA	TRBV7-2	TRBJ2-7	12	CASSLSSSEQYF	TGTGCCAGCAGCTTGTCGTCGAGCGAGCAGTACTTC
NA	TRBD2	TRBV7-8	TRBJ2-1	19	CASSWPRTSGSLSYNEQFF	TGTGCCAGCAGCTGGCCAAGGACTAGCGGGAGTTTATCCTACAATGAGCAGTTCTTC
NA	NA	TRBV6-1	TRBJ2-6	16	CASSESTSSGANVLTF	TGTGCCAGCAGTGAGTCGACAAGCTCTGGGGCCAACGTCCTGACTTTC
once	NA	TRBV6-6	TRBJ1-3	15	CASSPRAVSGNTIYF	TGTGCCAGCAGTCCTCGGGCGGTCTCTGGAAACACCATATATTTT
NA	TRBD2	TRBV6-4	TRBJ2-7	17	CASSRTSGRTFAHEQYF	TGTGCCAGCAGCCGGACTAGCGGGAGAACTTTCGCCCACGAGCAGTACTTC
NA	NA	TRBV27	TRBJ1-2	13	CASSFRTGSGYTF	TGTGCCAGCAGTTTTCGTACAGGGTCTGGCTACACCTTC
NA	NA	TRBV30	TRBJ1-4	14	CAWSRDYYNEKLFF	TGTGCCTGGAGTAGGGACTACTATAATGAAAAACTGTTTTTT
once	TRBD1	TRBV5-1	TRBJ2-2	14	CASTGTGNPGELFF	TGCGCCAGTACCGGGACAGGGAACCCCGGGGAGCTGTTTTTT
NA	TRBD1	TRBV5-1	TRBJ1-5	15	CASSPGQGVNQPQHF	TGCGCCAGCAGCCCGGGACAGGGAGTCAATCAGCCCCAGCATTTT
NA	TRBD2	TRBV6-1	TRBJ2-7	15	CASSSGGLAGYEQYF	TGTGCCAGCAGTTCCGGTGGGCTAGCGGGCTACGAGCAGTACTTC
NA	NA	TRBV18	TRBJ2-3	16	CASSPGDLANTDTQYF	TGTGCCAGCTCACCAGGTGATCTAGCGAACACAGATACGCAGTATTTT
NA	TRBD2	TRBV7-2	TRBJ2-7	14	CASSPQGAGYSFYF	TGTGCCAGCAGCCCCCAGGGAGCGGGGTATTCATTCTACTTC